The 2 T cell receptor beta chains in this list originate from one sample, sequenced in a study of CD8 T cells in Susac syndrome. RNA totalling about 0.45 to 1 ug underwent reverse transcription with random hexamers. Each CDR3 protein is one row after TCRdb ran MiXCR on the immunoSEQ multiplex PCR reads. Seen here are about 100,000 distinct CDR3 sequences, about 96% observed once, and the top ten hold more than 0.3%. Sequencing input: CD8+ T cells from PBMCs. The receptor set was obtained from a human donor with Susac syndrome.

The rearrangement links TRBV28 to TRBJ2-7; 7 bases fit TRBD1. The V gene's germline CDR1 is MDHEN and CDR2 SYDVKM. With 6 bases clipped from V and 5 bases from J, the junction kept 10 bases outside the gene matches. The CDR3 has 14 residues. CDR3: CASRRWDRSNEQYF. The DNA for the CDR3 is TGTGCCAGCAGACGCTGGGACAGAAGTAACGAGCAGTACTTC.

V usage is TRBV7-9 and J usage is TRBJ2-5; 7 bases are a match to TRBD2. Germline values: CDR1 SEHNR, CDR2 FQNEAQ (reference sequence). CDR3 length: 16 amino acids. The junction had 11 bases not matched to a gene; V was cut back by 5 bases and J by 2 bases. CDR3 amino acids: CASSEAGPRGQETQYF. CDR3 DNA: TGTGCCAGCAGCGAAGCGGGACCCCGGGGACAAGAGACCCAGTACTTC.